This TCR beta chain was found in a study of T cells in localized non-small cell lung cancer. Details on this clone: Its antigen is currently unknown.

CDR1 and CDR2 (germline): ENHRY, SYGVKD. V was trimmed by 6 bases and J by 3 bases, leaving 18 bases between them. The CDR3 runs to 15 residues. Generated by immunoSEQ multiplex PCR, the TCRdb table keeps only in-frame clones and is missing some. The sample carries 100,000 to 150,000 clones, 89% recorded once. Study-level results: Median around 60 top-100 tumor clones were shared with paired adjacent lung.

The V gene is TRBV10-3, the J gene TRBJ2-7; no reliable D call. Here the sequenced sample was peripheral blood, taken before any cancer treatment. The sequence came from a female donor over 55 with stage I lung adenocarcinoma. This CDR3 is CAISLSPTLVYEQYF. In DNA, the CDR3 is TGTGCCATCAGCCTTTCCCCGACACTGGTCTACGAGCAGTACTTC.